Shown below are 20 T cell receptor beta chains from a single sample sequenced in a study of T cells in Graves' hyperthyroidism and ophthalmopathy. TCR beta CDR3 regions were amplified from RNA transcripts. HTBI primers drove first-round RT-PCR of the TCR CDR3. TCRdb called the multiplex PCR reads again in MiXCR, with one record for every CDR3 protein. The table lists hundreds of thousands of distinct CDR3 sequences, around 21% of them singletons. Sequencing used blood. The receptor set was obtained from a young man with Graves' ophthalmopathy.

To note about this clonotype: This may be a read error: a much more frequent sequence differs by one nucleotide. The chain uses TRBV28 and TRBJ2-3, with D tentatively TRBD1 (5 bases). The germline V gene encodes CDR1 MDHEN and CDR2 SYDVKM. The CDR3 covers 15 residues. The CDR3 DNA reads TGTGCCAGCAGTTCCTACTCGAGCACGACAGTTACGCAGTATTTT. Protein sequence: CASSSYSSTTVTQYF.

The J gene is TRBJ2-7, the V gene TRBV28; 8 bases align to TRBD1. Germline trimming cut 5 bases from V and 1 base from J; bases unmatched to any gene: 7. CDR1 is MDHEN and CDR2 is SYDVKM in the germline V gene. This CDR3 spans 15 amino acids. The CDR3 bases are TGTGCCAGCAGTAATGGACAGGGATCATCCTACGAGCAGTACTTC. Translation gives CASSNGQGSSYEQYF.

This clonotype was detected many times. The CDR3 coding sequence is TGTGCCTGGAGAAGGACAGGGAAAGAGACCCAGTACTTC. It codes for CAWRRTGKETQYF. The chain carries TRBV30 and TRBJ2-5; 8 positions match TRBD1. V dropped 3 bases and J dropped 3; count of bases not matched to a gene: 3. The CDR3 spans 13 residues. Germline-derived CDR1 and CDR2 are GTSNPN and SVGIG (reference sequence). The variable domain in full, completed from reference TRBV30 and TRBJ2-5, reads SQTIHQWPATLVQPVGSPLSLECTVEGTSNPNLYWYRQAAGRGLQLLFYSVGIGQISSEVPQNLSASRPQDRQFILSSKKLLLSDSGFYLCAWRRTGKETQYFGPGTRLLVL.

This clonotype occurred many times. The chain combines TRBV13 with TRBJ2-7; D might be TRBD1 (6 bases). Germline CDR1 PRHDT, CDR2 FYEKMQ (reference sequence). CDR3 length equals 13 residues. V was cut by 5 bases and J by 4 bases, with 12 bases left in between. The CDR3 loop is CASSVRTGYEQYF. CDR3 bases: TGTGCCAGCAGCGTCCGCACAGGGTACGAGCAGTACTTC.

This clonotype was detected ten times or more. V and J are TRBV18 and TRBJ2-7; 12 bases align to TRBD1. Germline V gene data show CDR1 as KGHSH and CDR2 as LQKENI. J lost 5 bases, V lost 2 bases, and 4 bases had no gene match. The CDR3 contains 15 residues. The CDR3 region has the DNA TGTGCCAGCTCACCAAGGGACAGGGGGCGCAACGAGCAGTACTTC. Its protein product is CASSPRDRGRNEQYF.

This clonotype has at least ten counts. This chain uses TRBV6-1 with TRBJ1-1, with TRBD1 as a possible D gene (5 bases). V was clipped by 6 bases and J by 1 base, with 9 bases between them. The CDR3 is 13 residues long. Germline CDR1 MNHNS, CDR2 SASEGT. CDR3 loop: CASRETANTEAFF. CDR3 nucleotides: TGTGCCAGCAGGGAGACAGCGAACACTGAAGCTTTCTTT.

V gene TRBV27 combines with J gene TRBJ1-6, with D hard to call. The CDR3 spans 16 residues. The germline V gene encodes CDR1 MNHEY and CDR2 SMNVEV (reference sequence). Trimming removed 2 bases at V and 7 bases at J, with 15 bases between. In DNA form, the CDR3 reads TGTGCCAGCAGTTTAGGGTCTGACGGTAGAAATTCACCCCTCCACTTT. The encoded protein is CASSLGSDGRNSPLHF.

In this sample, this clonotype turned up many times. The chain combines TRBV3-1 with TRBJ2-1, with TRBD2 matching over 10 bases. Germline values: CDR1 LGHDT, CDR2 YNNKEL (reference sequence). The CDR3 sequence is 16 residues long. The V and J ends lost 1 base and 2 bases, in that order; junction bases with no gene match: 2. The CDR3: CASSQGGTSAYNEQFF. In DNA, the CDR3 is TGTGCCAGCAGCCAAGGGGGGACTAGCGCCTACAATGAGCAGTTCTTC.

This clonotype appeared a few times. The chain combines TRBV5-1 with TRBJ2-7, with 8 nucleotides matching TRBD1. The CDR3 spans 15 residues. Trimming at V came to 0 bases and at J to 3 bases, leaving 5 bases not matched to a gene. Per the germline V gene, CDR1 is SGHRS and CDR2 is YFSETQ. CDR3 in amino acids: CASSLVGTGIYEQYF. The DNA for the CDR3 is TGCGCCAGCAGCTTGGTAGGGACAGGTATCTACGAGCAGTACTTC.

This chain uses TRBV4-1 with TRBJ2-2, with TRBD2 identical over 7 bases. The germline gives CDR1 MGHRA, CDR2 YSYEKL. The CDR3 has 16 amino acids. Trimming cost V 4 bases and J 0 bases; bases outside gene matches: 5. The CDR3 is CASSPLAGANTGELFF. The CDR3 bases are TGCGCCAGCAGCCCATTAGCGGGCGCGAACACCGGGGAGCTGTTTTTT.

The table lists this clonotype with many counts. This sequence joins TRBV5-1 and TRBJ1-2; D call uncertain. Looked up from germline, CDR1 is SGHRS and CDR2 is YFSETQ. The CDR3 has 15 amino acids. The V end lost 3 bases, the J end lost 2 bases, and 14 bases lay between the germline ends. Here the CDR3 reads CASSSSWTANYGYTF. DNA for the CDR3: TGCGCCAGCAGCTCGAGTTGGACGGCCAACTATGGCTACACCTTC.

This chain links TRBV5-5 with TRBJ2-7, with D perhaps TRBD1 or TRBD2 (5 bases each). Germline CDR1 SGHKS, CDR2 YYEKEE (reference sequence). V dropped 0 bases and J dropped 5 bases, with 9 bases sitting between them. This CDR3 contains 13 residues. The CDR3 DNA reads TGTGCCAGCAGCTTGGCCGGGACCAACGAGCAGTACTTC. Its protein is CASSLAGTNEQYF. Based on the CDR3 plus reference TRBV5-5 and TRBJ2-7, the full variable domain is DAGVTQSPTHLIKTRGQQVTLRCSPISGHKSVSWYQQVLGQGPQFIFQYYEKEERGRGNFPDRFSARQFPNYSSELNVNALLLGDSALYLCASSLAGTNEQYFGPGTRLTVT.

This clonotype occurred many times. The CDR3 loop reads CASSLQGSGANVLTF. In nucleotides, the CDR3 is TGTGCCAGCAGCTTACAGGGATCTGGGGCCAACGTCCTGACTTTC. This rearrangement joins TRBV5-4 to TRBJ2-6; a weak D match, TRBD1 (6 bases). Trimming left V 2 bases short and J 1 base short, with 7 bases between. The germline V gene has CDR1 SGHNT and CDR2 YYREEE (reference sequence). The CDR3 runs to 15 residues.

The CDR3, as DNA: TGTGCCAGTAGTAAAGCCCCTATACAGGGCGGCCAGCCCCAGCATTTT. This translates into CASSKAPIQGGQPQHF. The chain carries TRBV19 and TRBJ1-5, with TRBD1 as a possible D gene (6 bases). The germline gives CDR1 LNHDA, CDR2 SQIVND (reference sequence). This CDR3 is 16 amino acids long. V gave up 4 bases and J gave up 7 bases, with 20 bases separating them. The whole variable domain, filled in from reference TRBV19 and TRBJ1-5, reads DGGITQSPKYLFRKEGQNVTLSCEQNLNHDAMYWYRQDPGQGLRLIYYSQIVNDFQKGDIAEGYSVSREKKESFPLTVTSAQKNPTAFYLCASSKAPIQGGQPQHFGDGTRLSIL.

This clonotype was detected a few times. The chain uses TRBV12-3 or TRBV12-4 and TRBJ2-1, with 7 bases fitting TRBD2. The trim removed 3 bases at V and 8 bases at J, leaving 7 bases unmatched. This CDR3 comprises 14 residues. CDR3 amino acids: CASSLRELADEQFF. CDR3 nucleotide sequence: TGTGCCAGCAGTTTGCGGGAGCTAGCGGATGAGCAGTTCTTC.

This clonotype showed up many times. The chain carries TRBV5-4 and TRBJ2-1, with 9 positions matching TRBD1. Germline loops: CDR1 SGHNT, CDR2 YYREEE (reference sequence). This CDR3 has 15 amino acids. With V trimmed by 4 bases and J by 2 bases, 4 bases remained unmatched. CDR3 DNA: TGTGCCAGCAGCGCGGGACAGGGCCCCTACAATGAGCAGTTCTTC. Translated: CASSAGQGPYNEQFF. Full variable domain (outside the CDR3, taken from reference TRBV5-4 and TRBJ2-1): ETGVTQSPTHLIKTRGQQVTLRCSSQSGHNTVSWYQQALGQGPQFIFQYYREEENGRGNFPPRFSGLQFPNYSSELNVNALELDDSALYLCASSAGQGPYNEQFFGPGTRLTVL.

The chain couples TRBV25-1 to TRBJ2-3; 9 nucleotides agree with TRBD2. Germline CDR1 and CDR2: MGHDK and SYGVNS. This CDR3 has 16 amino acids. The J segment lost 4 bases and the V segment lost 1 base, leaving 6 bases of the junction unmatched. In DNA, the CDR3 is TGTGCCAGCAGTGAATCTCAGCGGGAGGTCCCAGATACGCAGTATTTT. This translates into CASSESQREVPDTQYF.

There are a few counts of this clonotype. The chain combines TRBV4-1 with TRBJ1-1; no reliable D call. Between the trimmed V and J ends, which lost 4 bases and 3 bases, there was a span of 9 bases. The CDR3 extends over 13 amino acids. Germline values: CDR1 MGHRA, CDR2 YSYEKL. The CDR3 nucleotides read TGCGCCAGCAGCCTCGACCCGTACACTGAAGCTTTCTTT. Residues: CASSLDPYTEAFF.

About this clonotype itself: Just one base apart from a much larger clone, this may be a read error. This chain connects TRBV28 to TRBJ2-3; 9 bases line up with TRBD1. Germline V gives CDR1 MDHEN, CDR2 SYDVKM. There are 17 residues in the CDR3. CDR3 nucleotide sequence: TGTGCCTGCAGTACCACAGGGGGCGGAACCCAAAGGGATACGCAGTATTTT. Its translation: CACSTTGGGTQRDTQYF.

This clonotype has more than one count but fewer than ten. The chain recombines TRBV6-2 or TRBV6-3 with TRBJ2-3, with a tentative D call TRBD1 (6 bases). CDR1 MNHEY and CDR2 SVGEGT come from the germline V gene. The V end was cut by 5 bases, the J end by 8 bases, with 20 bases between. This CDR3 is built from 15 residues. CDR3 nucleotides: TGTGCCAGCAGTCTCTCCTCCGGACCCAGGGGTACGCAGTATTTT. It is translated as CASSLSSGPRGTQYF.